One and the same sample provided the 14 T cell receptor beta chains below, sequenced in a study of T cell repertoires in cytomegalovirus infection. MiXCR, applied by TCRdb to the reads, yields one record per CDR3 protein. The table lists about 200,000 distinct CDR3 sequences, about a tenth of them singletons. The sample taken for sequencing was PBMCs. These receptors originate from a human donor in good health (CMV status not recorded). Some clones in this sample may be carry-over from other donors' samples.

The chain carries TRBV2 and TRBJ1-1; unclear D gene. V dropped 3 bases and J dropped 2 bases, with 10 bases sitting between them. Germline CDR1 is SNHLY and CDR2 is FYNNEI. The CDR3 runs 14 residues. The CDR3 nucleotides read TGTGCCAGCAGTGACATGGGATTAAACACTGAAGCTTTCTTT. As protein: CASSDMGLNTEAFF. Together with reference TRBV2 and TRBJ1-1, the CDR3 gives the full variable domain: EPEVTQTPSHQVTQMGQEVILRCVPISNHLYFYWYRQILGQKVEFLVSFYNNEISEKSEIFDDQFSVERPDGSNFTLKIRSTKLEDSAMYFCASSDMGLNTEAFFGQGTRLTVV.

In its sample, this clonotype was seen many times. This chain uses TRBV15 with TRBJ1-4, with D possibly being TRBD1 (5 bases). The CDR3 has 15 amino acids. Trimming shortened V by 0 bases and J by 4 bases, and 9 bases separated the two germline ends. The V gene's germline CDR1 is LNHNV and CDR2 YYDKDF (reference sequence). Written as DNA, the CDR3 is TGTGCCACCAGCAGAGAAGGGACCCTTAATGAAAAACTGTTTTTT. Translated, it gives CATSREGTLNEKLFF.

This clonotype was counted at least ten times. The genes are TRBV7-2 and TRBJ2-3, with 9 bases matching TRBD2. Germline CDR1 SGHTA, CDR2 FQGNSA. The CDR3 sequence is 16 residues long. After removal of 0 bases from V and 7 bases from J, the junction contained 8 bases not matched to a gene. In DNA, the CDR3 is TGTGCCAGCAGCTTAGCGCGAGCGGGGGGTAGAAATACGCAGTATTTT. Protein sequence: CASSLARAGGRNTQYF.

V gene TRBV6-2 or TRBV6-3 combines with J gene TRBJ1-1, with a weak D call TRBD1 (5 bases). Trimming took 4 bases from V and 3 from J, leaving 15 bases between them. Germline CDR1 MNHEY, CDR2 SVGEGT. This CDR3 has 15 residues. The CDR3 DNA sequence: TGTGCCAGCAGTTCCCCAGGGAATTCGGACACTGAAGCTTTCTTT. It specifies CASSSPGNSDTEAFF.

This clonotype was seen more than once but under ten times. The CDR3: CASSQGTGADTQYF. The CDR3 bases are TGCGCCAGCAGCCAAGGGACCGGTGCAGATACGCAGTATTTT. This chain links TRBV4-3 with TRBJ2-3; no definite D call. Germline assignment: CDR1 LGHNA and CDR2 YSLEER. The CDR3 is 14 amino acids. Deletions cut 1 base from V and 4 bases from J, with 9 bases between.

The rearrangement links TRBV29-1 to TRBJ2-2, with 11 bases lining up with TRBD1. After removal of 7 bases from V and 3 bases from J, the junction contained 7 bases not matched to a gene. CDR3 length equals 15 residues. CDR1 and CDR2 from the germline V gene are SQVTM and ANQGSEA. The CDR3 loop is CSARRDRGYTGELFF. CDR3 bases: TGCAGCGCCCGGCGGGACAGGGGGTACACCGGGGAGCTGTTTTTT.

This clonotype has at least ten counts. The chain couples TRBV11-2 to TRBJ2-1; 8 bases agree with TRBD2. J was trimmed by 9 bases and V by 5 bases; bases with no gene match: 18. This CDR3 has 17 residues. The germline CDR1 and CDR2 sequences are SGHAT and FQNNGV. The DNA of the CDR3 is TGTGCCAGCAGCCCCCACGTCGGACTAGCCTATGTCAGTGAGCAGTTCTTC. It is translated as CASSPHVGLAYVSEQFF.

This clonotype was seen ten or more times. V usage is TRBV6-1 and J usage is TRBJ1-6; no clear D gene. Germline values: CDR1 MNHNS, CDR2 SASEGT. V gave up 5 bases and J gave up 4 bases, with 9 bases separating them. The CDR3 has 14 amino acids. CDR3: CASSWSQYNSPLHF. For the CDR3, the DNA is TGTGCCAGCAGTTGGTCCCAGTATAATTCACCCCTCCACTTT.

This clonotype was picked up many times. The V and J genes are TRBV11-2 and TRBJ2-5, with 10 nucleotides matching TRBD2. The CDR3 has 16 amino acids. Germline V CDR1 and CDR2: SGHAT, FQNNGV. V shed 1 base, J shed 3 bases, and the junction held 5 bases outside the gene matches. DNA of the CDR3: TGTGCCAGCAGCTTAGGGAGTCTAGCGGGGGAAGAGACCCAGTACTTC. It codes for CASSLGSLAGEETQYF.

The chain carries TRBV7-9 and TRBJ1-2; D possibly corresponds to TRBD1 (5 bases). Germline V gene data show CDR1 as SEHNR and CDR2 as FQNEAQ (reference sequence). The CDR3 is 13 residues long. The ends were cut back, 11 bases at V and 2 bases at J, with 15 bases in the middle. Here the CDR3 DNA reads TGTGCCGCCCAACAGGCGTTCAACTATGGCTACACCTTC. Protein: CAAQQAFNYGYTF.

This clonotype was counted a few times. J is TRBJ2-1 and V is TRBV7-3; TRBD2 matches at 8 bases. Germline CDR1 SGHTA, CDR2 FQGTGA. Germline trimming cut 5 bases from V and 3 bases from J; bases unmatched to any gene: 21. CDR3 length: 20 amino acids. CDR3 nucleotides: TGTGCCAGCAGCCGCCAGGCTGGTTCCGGGGCGGGAGGCCACTACAATGAGCAGTTCTTC. Encoded protein: CASSRQAGSGAGGHYNEQFF. Full variable domain (outside the CDR3, taken from reference TRBV7-3 and TRBJ2-1): GAGVSQTPSNKVTEKGKYVELRCDPISGHTALYWYRQSLGQGPEFLIYFQGTGAADDSGLPNDRFFAVRPEGSVSTLKIQRTERGDSAVYLCASSRQAGSGAGGHYNEQFFGPGTRLTVL.

This clonotype has just a few counts. The chain is built from TRBV5-4 and TRBJ2-7; no clear D. V lost 3 bases and J 2 bases, leaving 9 bases between the germline ends. The CDR3 is 13 residues long. Looked up from germline, CDR1 is SGHNT and CDR2 is YYREEE (reference sequence). CDR3 DNA: TGTGCCAGCAGCTATGCACTTACCTACGAGCAGTACTTC. Amino acid sequence: CASSYALTYEQYF.

This clonotype was counted at least ten times. The chain couples TRBV6-1 to TRBJ1-3; no clear D. There are 14 residues in the CDR3. Trimming left V 11 bases short and J 1 base short, with 15 bases between. Germline-derived CDR1 and CDR2 are MNHNS and SASEGT. The CDR3 region is CAVGRASSGNTIYF. CDR3 DNA: TGTGCCGTCGGCAGAGCGTCTTCTGGAAACACCATATATTTT.

V gene TRBV6-1 combines with J gene TRBJ2-1; 11 bases agree with TRBD2. The CDR3 is made up of 14 amino acids. Germline V lookup: CDR1 MNHNS, CDR2 SASEGT. Losses at the gene ends were 8 bases for V and 7 bases for J; bases not matched to a gene: 7. The CDR3 spells CASWASGRSNEQFF. DNA for the CDR3: TGTGCCAGCTGGGCTAGCGGGAGGTCTAATGAGCAGTTCTTC.